What follows are 25 T cell receptor beta chains derived from one specimen sequenced in a study of shared clonotypes between healthy human individuals. Measured with immunoSEQ multiplex PCR; TCRdb has only the in-frame clones, and not every one. The top ten hold 0.3% to 0.4% of the sample, which has 2.3 million or so clones, approximately 95% seen once. What was sequenced was naive CD4+ T cells from PBMCs. Subset described: CD45RA+ positively selected. The receptors stem from a young man in good health. Some clones in this sample may be carry-over from other donors' samples.

The chain carries TRBV19 and TRBJ2-3; perhaps TRBD1 as D (5 bases). Trimming removed 7 bases from V and 1 base from J, with 15 bases in between. Germline CDR1 LNHDA, CDR2 SQIVND (reference sequence). This CDR3 has 15 residues. DNA for the CDR3: TGTGCCAGTACCCCCGGCAGGGCTGGCACAGATACGCAGTATTTT. This sequence encodes CASTPGRAGTDTQYF.

The chain combines TRBV15 with TRBJ2-7, with TRBD2 matching over 8 bases. Germline V gene lookup returns CDR1 LNHNV and CDR2 YYDKDF (reference sequence). This CDR3 comprises 16 residues. V dropped 2 bases and J dropped 2; count of bases not matched to a gene: 8. The CDR3 reads CATSRMSGSSAYEQYF. The DNA for the CDR3 is TGTGCCACCAGCAGAATGAGCGGGAGCAGCGCCTACGAGCAGTACTTC.

This chain connects TRBV6-1 to TRBJ1-1, with 7 bases identical to TRBD1. V lost 4 bases and J lost 8; bases outside the gene matches: 7. This CDR3 spans 13 amino acids. CDR1 MNHNS and CDR2 SASEGT come from the germline V gene. The CDR3: CASSGVRTGEAFF. CDR3 DNA sequence: TGTGCCAGCAGTGGGGTCAGGACAGGAGAAGCTTTCTTT.

This clone came up once. Other DNA sequences in this specimen translate into the identical CDR3. The CDR3 bases are TGTGCCAGCAGTCTGGGACAGGGGTACTACGAGCAGTACTTC. Protein product: CASSLGQGYYEQYF. The chain couples TRBV27 to TRBJ2-7; 10 bases are a match to TRBD1. The CDR3 consists of 14 residues. Germline assignment: CDR1 MNHEY and CDR2 SMNVEV (reference sequence). V shed 5 bases, J shed 3 bases, and the junction held 4 bases outside the gene matches.

The V call is TRBV19, the J call TRBJ2-3; D gene ambiguous. Trimming took off 10 bases at V and 3 bases at J, with 14 bases between the two ends. This CDR3 comprises 13 residues. Germline CDR1 reads LNHDA; CDR2 reads SQIVND (reference sequence). Here the CDR3 DNA reads TGTGCCACTACCCCTTCCGGGACAGATACGCAGTATTTT. It is translated as CATTPSGTDTQYF.

The chain joins TRBV7-8 to TRBJ2-7, with 9 bases aligning to TRBD1. The CDR3 length is 14 residues. Germline lookup yields CDR1 SGHVS and CDR2 FQNEAQ. Germline trimming cut 5 bases from V and 5 bases from J; bases unmatched to any gene: 7. DNA for the CDR3: TGTGCCAGCAGCATCCGGGACAGGGTCCACGAGCAGTACTTC. Its protein product is CASSIRDRVHEQYF.

Written as DNA, the CDR3 is TGCGCCAGCAGCCAGAACAGGGGTAACTATGGCTACACCTTC. Protein product: CASSQNRGNYGYTF. The J gene is TRBJ1-2, the V gene TRBV4-1, with 7 bases fitting TRBD1. The CDR3 consists of 14 residues. V lost 3 bases and J lost 1; bases outside the gene matches: 2. Germline CDR1 is MGHRA and CDR2 is YSYEKL.

The genes are TRBV5-4 and TRBJ2-1; the match to TRBD2 covers 8 bases. Trimming cost V 4 bases and J 2 bases; bases outside gene matches: 17. This CDR3 is built from 19 residues. Germline CDR1 SGHNT, CDR2 YYREEE (reference sequence). CDR3: CASSTIAGLSLSTYNEQFF. For the CDR3, the DNA is TGTGCCAGCAGCACGATAGCGGGACTTTCCTTATCAACCTACAATGAGCAGTTCTTC.

This clone was counted once. The chain recombines TRBV10-1 with TRBJ2-1, with 10 bases fitting TRBD2. The V gene end was trimmed by 6 bases and the J gene end by 5 bases; junction bases not matched to a gene: 7. Germline CDR1 is WNHNN and CDR2 is SYGVQD (reference sequence). CDR3 length: 15 amino acids. CDR3 protein: CASRPGTSENNEQFF. The CDR3 coding sequence is TGCGCCAGCAGACCCGGGACTAGCGAAAACAATGAGCAGTTCTTC.

This clone appeared once. The chain carries TRBV11-2 and TRBJ2-5, with TRBD1 identical over 11 bases. The junction had 9 bases not matched to a gene; V was cut back by 5 bases and J by 7 bases. Germline CDR1 SGHAT, CDR2 FQNNGV. The CDR3 has 15 residues. The CDR3 sequence is CASSLGQGALGTQYF. DNA for the CDR3: TGTGCCAGCAGCCTAGGACAGGGGGCTCTGGGGACCCAGTACTTC.

V gene TRBV27 combines with J gene TRBJ1-1; TRBD1 might be the D (6 bases). Between the trimmed V and J ends, which lost 6 bases and 8 bases, there was a span of 19 bases. Germline CDR1 and CDR2: MNHEY and SMNVEV (reference sequence). The length of the CDR3 is 14 residues. CDR3 in amino acids: CASRQNRERGEAFF. CDR3 sequence (DNA): TGTGCCAGCAGGCAAAACAGGGAGAGAGGCGAAGCTTTCTTT.

The gene calls are TRBV19 and TRBJ1-2; TRBD1 agrees at 8 bases. The CDR3 loop spans 16 amino acids. Unmatched junction bases numbered 16, after V lost 3 bases and J lost 10 bases. The V gene's germline CDR1 is LNHDA and CDR2 SQIVND (reference sequence). The CDR3 is CASSIPYQGATAAYTF. The CDR3 nucleotides read TGTGCCAGTAGTATCCCTTACCAGGGGGCAACGGCGGCCTACACCTTC.

The chain has TRBV15 and TRBJ2-1; D unclear. V lost 5 bases, J lost 4 bases, and 12 bases lay in between. The CDR3 consists of 14 residues. Looked up from germline, CDR1 is LNHNV and CDR2 is YYDKDF (reference sequence). CDR3: CATSPRPTYNEQFF. The CDR3 nucleotides are TGTGCCACCAGCCCTAGACCGACTTACAATGAGCAGTTCTTC.

With regard to this clone: The sample contains more than one DNA sequence encoding this CDR3. This chain connects TRBV20-1 to TRBJ1-2, with D unclear. This CDR3 comprises 10 residues. Trimming stripped 3 bases from V and 8 bases from J, with 7 bases between. CDR1 is DFQATT and CDR2 is SNEGSKA in the germline V gene (reference sequence). The CDR3 nucleotides read TGCAGTGCTAGTCCGGGGGGCTACACCTTC. The encoded protein is CSASPGGYTF.

The chain uses TRBV5-1 and TRBJ2-5; 11 nucleotides agree with TRBD2. With 5 bases clipped from V and 3 bases from J, the junction kept 6 bases outside the gene matches. Per germline, CDR1 SGHRS and CDR2 YFSETQ. CDR3 size: 15 residues. CDR3 protein: CASRWGLAEEETQYF. The CDR3 DNA sequence: TGCGCCAGCAGATGGGGACTAGCGGAAGAAGAGACCCAGTACTTC.

This chain joins TRBV9 and TRBJ2-6; D is perhaps TRBD2 (5 bases). This CDR3 is 15 amino acids long. The V and J ends lost 1 base and 2 bases respectively, with 7 bases between them. CDR1 is SGDLS, CDR2 YYNGEE, per germline. CDR3 sequence reads: CASSVLEAGANVLTF. The CDR3 DNA reads as TGTGCCAGCAGCGTATTGGAGGCTGGGGCCAACGTCCTGACTTTC.

The CDR3 loop reads CASSYSGREEIDTQYF. In DNA form, the CDR3 reads TGTGCCAGCAGTTACTCGGGGCGGGAGGAGATAGATACGCAGTATTTT. This chain links TRBV6-5 with TRBJ2-3; 8 nucleotides line up with TRBD2. The CDR3 runs to 16 residues. From germline, CDR1 is MNHEY and CDR2 SVGAGI. After removal of 0 bases from V and 5 bases from J, the junction contained 7 bases not matched to a gene.

The chain uses TRBV6-1 and TRBJ2-7, with D perhaps matching TRBD2 (5 bases). Germline assignment: CDR1 MNHNS and CDR2 SASEGT. This CDR3 has 15 amino acids. Trimming removed 6 bases from V and 0 bases from J, with 15 bases in between. The CDR3 DNA is TGTGCCAGCAGACAAAACAACGGAGGCTCCTACGAGCAGTACTTC. As protein: CASRQNNGGSYEQYF.

With respect to this clone: Different DNA sequences within this sample yield the same CDR3. The V call is TRBV5-1, the J call TRBJ2-2; 11 bases agree with TRBD2. In germline, CDR1 is SGHRS, CDR2 YFSETQ. Trimming cost V 1 base and J 6 bases; bases outside gene matches: 5. This CDR3 has 16 residues. Written as DNA, the CDR3 is TGCGCCAGCAGCTTGCGGCTAGCGGGAGGCGCCGGGGAGCTGTTTTTT. Its translation: CASSLRLAGGAGELFF.

The rearrangement joins TRBV5-6 to TRBJ1-1, with no clear D. V lost 1 base and J 0 bases, leaving 7 bases between the germline ends. Germline-derived CDR1 and CDR2 are SGHDT and YYEEEE. The length of the CDR3 is 14 residues. CDR3 sequence reads: CASSLRRLNTEAFF. The CDR3 bases are TGTGCCAGCAGCTTGAGACGGTTGAACACTGAAGCTTTCTTT.

The gene calls are TRBV5-6 and TRBJ2-1; 8 bases are shared with TRBD2. Germline V lookup: CDR1 SGHDT, CDR2 YYEEEE. V lost 8 bases to trimming and J lost 2 bases; unmatched junction nucleotides: 6. CDR3 length: 14 residues. The CDR3 region has the DNA TGTGCCAGTAGACTAGCGTTGGCCTACAATGAGCAGTTCTTC. It codes for CASRLALAYNEQFF.

The chain recombines TRBV9 with TRBJ2-5; 10 nucleotides agree with TRBD2. The V gene's germline CDR1 is SGDLS and CDR2 YYNGEE. The CDR3 is 17 amino acids. With 0 bases clipped from V and 4 bases from J, the junction kept 9 bases outside the gene matches. CDR3 in DNA: TGTGCCAGCAGCGTAGGAGGGGGGCTAGCGGGAGCAGAGACCCAGTACTTC. Translation gives CASSVGGGLAGAETQYF.

This sequence joins TRBV7-2 and TRBJ2-1; tentatively, D is TRBD1 or TRBD2 (5 bases each). This CDR3 is built from 12 residues. Between the trimmed V and J ends, which lost 1 base and 13 bases, there was a span of 11 bases. CDR1 and CDR2 from the germline V gene are SGHTA and FQGNSA. DNA of the CDR3: TGTGCCAGCAGCTTAGTTCGGGGCAACCAGTTCTTC. Translated: CASSLVRGNQFF.

The CDR3 sequence: CASSLGMLETEAFF. The CDR3 nucleotides read TGCGCCAGCAGCTTGGGTATGTTAGAAACTGAAGCTTTCTTT. The genes are TRBV5-1 and TRBJ1-1; D gene unclear. CDR1 and CDR2 from the germline V gene are SGHRS and YFSETQ. The V gene lost 0 bases and the J gene lost 5 bases, with 11 bases spanning the gap. This CDR3 has 14 residues.

The chain carries TRBV19 and TRBJ1-1; a weak D match, TRBD1 (5 bases). V dropped 4 bases and J dropped 5 bases, with 17 bases sitting between them. The CDR3 consists of 15 residues. CDR1 and CDR2 (germline): LNHDA, SQIVND (reference sequence). The CDR3 region has the DNA TGTGCCAGTAGTAGCCCCCGGGGAGGGGAGACTGAAGCTTTCTTT. As protein: CASSSPRGGETEAFF.